This T cell receptor beta chain was profiled in a study of cytomegalovirus exposure and HLA in healthy donors. Study-wide points: A missense variant in DCLRE1C was later tied to TCR beta V- and J-gene trimming. Earlier analysis looked at TCR beta V segments, and most were productive about 90% or about 30% of the time.

To note about this clone: Its antigen is as yet unknown.

CDR3 length equals 15 residues. From germline, CDR1 is MNHEY and CDR2 SVGAGI. With 6 bases removed from V and 4 bases from J, the gap between germline ends came to 15 bases. The study sampled nominally healthy donors, though unrecorded immune exposures were likely. The PCR had 60 Vbeta and 13 Jbeta primers. Using immunoSEQ multiplex PCR, the repertoire was profiled, and TCRdb retains in-frame clones only, with some absent. The data show about 73,000 clones, around 80% seen once. The sequenced sample consisted of PBMCs. The chain recombines TRBV6-5 with TRBJ2-2; maybe TRBD1 (5 bases). The sequence was obtained from a male donor in good health and CMV-seronegative. The CDR3 loop reads CASRPRQSSTGELFF. The CDR3 DNA follows: TGTGCCAGCAGGCCTCGACAGTCATCCACCGGGGAGCTGTTTTTT.